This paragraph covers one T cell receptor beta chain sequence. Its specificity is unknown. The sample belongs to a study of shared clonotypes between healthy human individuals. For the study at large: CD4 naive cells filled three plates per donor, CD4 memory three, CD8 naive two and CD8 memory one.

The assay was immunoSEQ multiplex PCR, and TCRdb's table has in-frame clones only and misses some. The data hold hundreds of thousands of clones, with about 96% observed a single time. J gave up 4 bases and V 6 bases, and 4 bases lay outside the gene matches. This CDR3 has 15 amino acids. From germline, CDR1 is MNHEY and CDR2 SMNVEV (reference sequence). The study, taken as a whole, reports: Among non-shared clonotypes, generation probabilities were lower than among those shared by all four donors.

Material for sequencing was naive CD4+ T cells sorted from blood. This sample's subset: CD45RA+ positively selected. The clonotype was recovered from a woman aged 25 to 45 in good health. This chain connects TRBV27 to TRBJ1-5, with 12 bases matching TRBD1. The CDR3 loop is CASRGQGATNQPQHF. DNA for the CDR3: TGTGCCAGCAGGGGACAGGGGGCAACAAATCAGCCCCAGCATTTT.